This T cell receptor (beta chain) was observed in a study of shared clonotypes between healthy human individuals. Study information: Each donor contributed plates that comprised three CD4 naive, three CD4 memory, two CD8 naive and one CD8 memory.

Study results and limitations: Shared across a few donors were roughly 4.7% of the naive CD4 clonotypes. Rarefaction revealed incomplete sorted-subset sequencing despite large depth.

Remarks on this clone: The target antigen is unknown.

Researchers divided each subset's genomic DNA evenly across several immunoSEQ plates. Sequenced by immunoSEQ multiplex PCR; TCRdb stores in-frame clones only, minus some. The sample carries some 1.1 million clones, 77% recorded once. Trimming removed 6 bases from V and 7 bases from J, with 11 bases in between. Per the germline V gene, CDR1 is DFQATT and CDR2 is SNEGSKA (reference sequence). CDR3 length: 11 residues. The source of this sequence is a man younger than 35 in good health. Some clones in this sample may be carry-over from other donors' samples. The sequenced material came from memory CD4+ T cells from PBMCs. Subset defined: CD45RA-negative fraction. The genes are TRBV20-1 and TRBJ2-3; maybe TRBD2 (6 bases). CDR3 in DNA: TGCAGTGCCCTGGGACTGAATACGCAGTATTTT. Its translation is CSALGLNTQYF.